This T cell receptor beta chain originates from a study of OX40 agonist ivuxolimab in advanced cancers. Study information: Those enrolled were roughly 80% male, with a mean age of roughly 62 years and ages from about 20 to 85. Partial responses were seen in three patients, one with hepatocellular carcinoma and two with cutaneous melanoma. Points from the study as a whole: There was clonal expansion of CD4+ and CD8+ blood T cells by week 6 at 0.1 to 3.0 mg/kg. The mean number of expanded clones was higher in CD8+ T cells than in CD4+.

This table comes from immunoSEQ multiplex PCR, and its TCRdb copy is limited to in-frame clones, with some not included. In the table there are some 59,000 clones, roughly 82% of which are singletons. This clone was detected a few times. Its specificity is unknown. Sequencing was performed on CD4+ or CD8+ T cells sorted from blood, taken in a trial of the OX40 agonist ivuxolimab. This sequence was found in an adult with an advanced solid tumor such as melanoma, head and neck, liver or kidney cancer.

The DNA for the CDR3 is TGTGCCAGCAGTGGGACAGGGGGCATTAGCAAAAACATTCAGTACTTC. Encoded protein: CASSGTGGISKNIQYF. The chain joins TRBV6-6 to TRBJ2-4, with TRBD1 identical over 12 bases. The V segment lost 5 bases and the J segment 3 bases; nucleotides outside the gene matches: 5. In germline, CDR1 is MNHNY, CDR2 SVGAGI (reference sequence). The CDR3 runs 16 residues.